The rows below give T cell receptor beta chains drawn from one sample of a study of T cell responses to AZD1222 COVID-19 vaccine. Assay: immunoSEQ multiplex PCR; the TCRdb copy retains only in-frame clones and omits some. The profile covers roughly 99,000 clones, with roughly 87% appearing a single time and approximately 4% taken by the ten largest. The sample consisted of peripheral blood, taken on day 0 of AZD1222 vaccination. Source of these receptors: an adult in good health. Each CDR3 is given with its conserved first and last residue. The D gene is left open where the match is weak. Expanded clones are given a class, and other clones once, few, many or no size at all.

TRBV28	TRBD1	-	TRBJ1-5	TGTGCCAGCAGTCGGGACAGGGGGTACGGTCAGCCCCAGCATTTT	CASSRDRGYGQPQHF
TRBV18	-	once	TRBJ2-1	TGTGCCAGCTCCCCCCAAACCAATGAGCAGTTCTTC	CASSPQTNEQFF
TRBV7-9	-	-	TRBJ1-2	TGTGCCAGCAGCTTAACTGGACGGTACTATGGCTACACCTTC	CASSLTGRYYGYTF
TRBV19	TRBD2	-	TRBJ2-1	TGTGCCAGTAGTATCCTACTAGCGGGGAGCTCCTATGAGCAGTTCTTC	CASSILLAGSSYEQFF
TRBV12-3/TRBV12-4	-	-	TRBJ1-5	TGTGCCAGCAGGAGAGGGGCCAATCAGCCCCAGCATTTT	CASRRGANQPQHF
TRBV7-2	-	-	TRBJ1-3	TGTGCCAGCAGCTTAGGCCCTCCTAGGAGCTCTGGAAACACCATATATTTT	CASSLGPPRSSGNTIYF
TRBV4-3	-	few	TRBJ2-6	TGCGCCAGCAGCCAAGAAGGGACCTCTGGGGCCAACGTCCTGACTTTC	CASSQEGTSGANVLTF
TRBV5-1	-	once	TRBJ1-4	TGCGCCAGCAGCGTACAGGGTGCAACTAATGAAAAACTGTTTTTT	CASSVQGATNEKLFF
TRBV6-6	TRBD2	-	TRBJ2-7	TGTGCCACAGCGGGAGGGCCCTACGAGCAGTACTTC	CATAGGPYEQYF
TRBV30	-	-	TRBJ1-5	TGTGCCTGGAGTGAGGGGTCCTCCTATAGCAATCAGCCCCAGCATTTT	CAWSEGSSYSNQPQHF
TRBV11-3	TRBD1	-	TRBJ2-1	TGTGCCAGCAGCTCCCGGACAGGTGATAACAATGAGCAGTTCTTC	CASSSRTGDNNEQFF
TRBV5-1	-	-	TRBJ1-4	TGCGCCAGCAGCTTGGCCGTAGGGGGTCCGAGTGAAAAACTGTTTTTT	CASSLAVGGPSEKLFF
TRBV24-1	-	-	TRBJ1-2	TGTGCCACCAGTGATTCCAGGTATGCCTATGGCTACACCTTC	CATSDSRYAYGYTF
TRBV24-1	TRBD1	once	TRBJ2-4	TGTGCCACCAGTGATGGCGGGACAGGGGGTAACATTCAGTACTTC	CATSDGGTGGNIQYF
TRBV12-3/TRBV12-4	-	once	TRBJ1-1	TGTGCCAGCAGTTTATCCGGGGGCTCGGCTTTCTTT	CASSLSGGSAFF
TRBV18	-	-	TRBJ2-7	TGTGCCAGCTCACCACCGGGCCGCTACGAGCAGTACTTC	CASSPPGRYEQYF
TRBV7-7	TRBD2	-	TRBJ2-5	TGTGCCAGCAGCTTCCGACTAGCGAATACCCAAGAGACCCAGTACTTC	CASSFRLANTQETQYF
TRBV5-6	-	-	TRBJ2-3	TGTGCCAGCAGCTTGTCTCCGGGACCGACCACAGATACGCAGTATTTT	CASSLSPGPTTDTQYF
TRBV6-2/TRBV6-3	-	-	TRBJ1-5	TGTGCCAGCAGTCAAGGGGGAAGTCAGCCCCAGCATTTT	CASSQGGSQPQHF
TRBV11-2	TRBD1	-	TRBJ2-3	TGTGCCAGCAGCTTTTTATTCGGCAGGGGGACAGATACGCAGTATTTT	CASSFLFGRGTDTQYF
TRBV29-1	-	-	TRBJ1-2	TGCAGCGTTGCAAAGACAGAAGGTCATGGCTACACCTTC	CSVAKTEGHGYTF
TRBV4-3	TRBD1	-	TRBJ2-5	TGCGCCAGCAGCCTAGGGACAGAAGAGACCCAGTACTTC	CASSLGTEETQYF
TRBV11-2	TRBD2	-	TRBJ2-3	TGTGCCAGCAGCTTTAGCGGGGGGGCTATTTATTCAGATACGCAGTATTTT	CASSFSGGAIYSDTQYF
TRBV7-3	TRBD1	-	TRBJ1-1	TGTGCCAGCAGCATGGGGACAGGGAGCACTGAAGCTTTCTTT	CASSMGTGSTEAFF